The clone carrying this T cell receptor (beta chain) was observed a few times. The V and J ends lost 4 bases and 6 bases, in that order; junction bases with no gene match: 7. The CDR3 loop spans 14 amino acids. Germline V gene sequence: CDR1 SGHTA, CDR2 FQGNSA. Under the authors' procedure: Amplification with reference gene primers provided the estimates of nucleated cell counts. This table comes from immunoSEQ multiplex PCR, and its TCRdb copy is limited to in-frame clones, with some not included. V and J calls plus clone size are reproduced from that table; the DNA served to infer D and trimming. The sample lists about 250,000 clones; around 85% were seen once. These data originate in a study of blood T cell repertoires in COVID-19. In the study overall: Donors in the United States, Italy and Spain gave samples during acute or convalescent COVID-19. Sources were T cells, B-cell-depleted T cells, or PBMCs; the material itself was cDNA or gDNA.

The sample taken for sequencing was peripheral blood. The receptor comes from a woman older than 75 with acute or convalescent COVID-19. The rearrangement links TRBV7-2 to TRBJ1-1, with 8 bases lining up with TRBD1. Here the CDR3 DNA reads TGTGCCAGCAGCTCGACCCAGGACAGGGCTGAAGCTTTCTTT. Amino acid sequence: CASSSTQDRAEAFF.